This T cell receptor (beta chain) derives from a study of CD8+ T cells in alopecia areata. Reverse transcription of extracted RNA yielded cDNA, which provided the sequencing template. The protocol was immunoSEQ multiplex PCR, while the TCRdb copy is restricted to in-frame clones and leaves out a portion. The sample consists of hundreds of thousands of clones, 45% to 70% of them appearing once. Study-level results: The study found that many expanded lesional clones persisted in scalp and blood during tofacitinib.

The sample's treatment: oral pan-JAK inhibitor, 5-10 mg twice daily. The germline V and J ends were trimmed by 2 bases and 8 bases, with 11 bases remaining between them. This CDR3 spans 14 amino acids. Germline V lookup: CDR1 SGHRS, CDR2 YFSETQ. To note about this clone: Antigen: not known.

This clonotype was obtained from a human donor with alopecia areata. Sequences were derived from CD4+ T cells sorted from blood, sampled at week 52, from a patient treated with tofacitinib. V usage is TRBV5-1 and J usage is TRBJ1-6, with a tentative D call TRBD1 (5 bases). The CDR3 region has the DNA TGCGCCAGCAGCTTAAGGGGACGAGATTCACCCCTCCACTTT. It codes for CASSLRGRDSPLHF.